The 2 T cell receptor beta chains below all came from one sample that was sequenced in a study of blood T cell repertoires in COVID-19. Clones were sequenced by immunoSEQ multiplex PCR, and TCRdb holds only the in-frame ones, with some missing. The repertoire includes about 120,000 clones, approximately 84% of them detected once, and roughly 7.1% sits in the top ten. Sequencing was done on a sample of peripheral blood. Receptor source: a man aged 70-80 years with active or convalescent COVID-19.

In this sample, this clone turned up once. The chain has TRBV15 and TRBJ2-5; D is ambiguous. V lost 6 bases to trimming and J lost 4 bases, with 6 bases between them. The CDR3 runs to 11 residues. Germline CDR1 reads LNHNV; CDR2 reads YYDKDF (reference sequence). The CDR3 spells CATRVAETQYF. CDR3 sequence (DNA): TGTGCCACCAGAGTAGCAGAGACCCAGTACTTC.

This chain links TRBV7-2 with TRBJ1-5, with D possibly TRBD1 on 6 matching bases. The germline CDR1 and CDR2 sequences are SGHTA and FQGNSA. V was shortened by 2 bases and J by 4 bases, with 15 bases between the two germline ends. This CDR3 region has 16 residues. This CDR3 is CASSLTQGRGNQPQHF. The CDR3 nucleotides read TGTGCCAGCAGCTTAACGCAGGGAAGGGGGAATCAGCCCCAGCATTTT.